These T cell receptor beta chains were read from a single sample in a study of spatial heterogeneity in lung cancer. Each CDR3 protein is one row after TCRdb ran MiXCR on the 5' RACE reads. The profile shows around 11,000 distinct CDR3 sequences, approximately 25% of them singletons. Sequences were derived from PBMCs, sampled at surgery. Every receptor here comes from a female donor with early-stage non-small cell lung cancer. CDR3s include the opening cysteine and the closing phenylalanine or tryptophan. The D gene is left open where the match is weak. For some rows the clone size is stated as once, few or many, or as a class when expanded; others skip it.

clone_size: -; d_call: -; cdr3_length: 15; v_call: TRBV12-3/TRBV12-4; j_call: TRBJ2-2; cdr3_nt: TGTGCCAGCAGTTCCGCGGGAACAAACACCGGGGAGCTGTTTTTT; cdr3_aa: CASSSAGTNTGELFF
clone_size: large; d_call: -; cdr3_length: 16; v_call: TRBV6-2/TRBV6-3; j_call: TRBJ2-3; cdr3_nt: TGTGCCAGCAGCTTCCTCTCCGCAGGGCAAGCAGATACGCAGTATTTT; cdr3_aa: CASSFLSAGQADTQYF
clone_size: few; d_call: TRBD1; cdr3_length: 15; v_call: TRBV7-2; j_call: TRBJ1-2; cdr3_nt: TGTGCCAGCAGCTTAGCGGGGACAGGGGGCGCGGGCTACACCTTC; cdr3_aa: CASSLAGTGGAGYTF
clone_size: -; d_call: -; cdr3_length: 15; v_call: TRBV12-3/TRBV12-4; j_call: TRBJ2-5; cdr3_nt: TGTGCCAGCAGTGTCAATGGGGGAGGCCAAGAGACCCAGTACTTC; cdr3_aa: CASSVNGGGQETQYF
clone_size: many; d_call: -; cdr3_length: 14; v_call: TRBV29-1; j_call: TRBJ2-2; cdr3_nt: TGCAGCGTTCCTCGAGGGACGAACACCGGGGAGCTGTTTTTT; cdr3_aa: CSVPRGTNTGELFF
clone_size: -; d_call: TRBD1; cdr3_length: 14; v_call: TRBV5-1; j_call: TRBJ1-4; cdr3_nt: TGCGCCAGCAGCGAGGGACAGGGGAATGAAAAACTGTTTTTT; cdr3_aa: CASSEGQGNEKLFF
clone_size: -; d_call: -; cdr3_length: 13; v_call: TRBV5-1; j_call: TRBJ2-3; cdr3_nt: TGCGCCAGCAGCTCAGGGAGTGCAGATACGCAGTATTTT; cdr3_aa: CASSSGSADTQYF
clone_size: medium-sized; d_call: TRBD1; cdr3_length: 15; v_call: TRBV6-1; j_call: TRBJ2-7; cdr3_nt: TGTGCCAGCAGTGGTTGGGACAGTACGTCCTACGAGCAGTACTTC; cdr3_aa: CASSGWDSTSYEQYF
clone_size: -; d_call: -; cdr3_length: 15; v_call: TRBV10-2; j_call: TRBJ2-2; cdr3_nt: TGCGCCAGCATCTACGAGGGGGACTACACCGGGGAGCTGTTTTTT; cdr3_aa: CASIYEGDYTGELFF
clone_size: few; d_call: -; cdr3_length: 14; v_call: TRBV28; j_call: TRBJ1-1; cdr3_nt: TGTGCCAGCAGTCAAGGGAGCGGGGGGCGCGGAGCTTTCTTT; cdr3_aa: CASSQGSGGRGAFF
clone_size: few; d_call: -; cdr3_length: 15; v_call: TRBV6-8; j_call: TRBJ1-1; cdr3_nt: TGTGCCAGCAGTTACTCAGCATTAACCAACACTGAAGCTTTCTTT; cdr3_aa: CASSYSALTNTEAFF
clone_size: many; d_call: -; cdr3_length: 15; v_call: TRBV27; j_call: TRBJ2-2; cdr3_nt: TGTGCCAGCAGTTTAACCAGGGGGAACACCGGGGAGCTGTTTTTT; cdr3_aa: CASSLTRGNTGELFF
clone_size: -; d_call: -; cdr3_length: 16; v_call: TRBV29-1; j_call: TRBJ2-7; cdr3_nt: TGCAGCGTTGTCGGTCGTGAGGCCTGCCCGGAATACGAGCAGTACTTC; cdr3_aa: CSVVGREACPEYEQYF
clone_size: -; d_call: TRBD1; cdr3_length: 16; v_call: TRBV28; j_call: TRBJ1-1; cdr3_nt: TGTGCCAGCAGTTCCGGACAGGGTGGAATAGACACTGAAGCTTTCTTT; cdr3_aa: CASSSGQGGIDTEAFF
clone_size: few; d_call: TRBD2; cdr3_length: 15; v_call: TRBV7-6; j_call: TRBJ2-1; cdr3_nt: TGTGCCAGCAGCTCGACTAGCGGGTCATACAATGAGCAGTTCTTC; cdr3_aa: CASSSTSGSYNEQFF
clone_size: -; d_call: -; cdr3_length: 16; v_call: TRBV20-1; j_call: TRBJ1-1; cdr3_nt: TGCAGTGCTACTGTAAATCGGCCGACCATGGCGACTGAAGCTTTCTTT; cdr3_aa: CSATVNRPTMATEAFF
clone_size: -; d_call: -; cdr3_length: 15; v_call: TRBV5-1; j_call: TRBJ2-6; cdr3_nt: TGCGCCAGCAGCCCACGGAATTCTGGGGCCAACGTCCTGACTTTC; cdr3_aa: CASSPRNSGANVLTF
clone_size: few; d_call: TRBD2; cdr3_length: 12; v_call: TRBV20-1; j_call: TRBJ2-7; cdr3_nt: TGTGCGGGGGGGGAGAGTAACTACGAGCAGTACTTC; cdr3_aa: CAGGESNYEQYF
clone_size: few; d_call: TRBD1; cdr3_length: 16; v_call: TRBV5-4; j_call: TRBJ1-5; cdr3_nt: TGTGCCAGCAGCTTGGAAGACAGGGGCCCCTATCAGCCCCAGCATTTT; cdr3_aa: CASSLEDRGPYQPQHF
clone_size: many; d_call: TRBD1; cdr3_length: 17; v_call: TRBV12-3/TRBV12-4; j_call: TRBJ1-5; cdr3_nt: TGTGCCAGCAGGCCCTCGACAGGGGTGGGGGGCAATCAGCCCCAGCATTTT; cdr3_aa: CASRPSTGVGGNQPQHF
clone_size: -; d_call: -; cdr3_length: 12; v_call: TRBV20-1; j_call: TRBJ1-1; cdr3_nt: TGCAGTGCTGACACCATGAACACTGAAGCTTTCTTT; cdr3_aa: CSADTMNTEAFF
clone_size: -; d_call: -; cdr3_length: 14; v_call: TRBV14; j_call: TRBJ2-7; cdr3_nt: TGTGCCAGCAGCCACAGGGACGTCAGGGACGAGCAGTACTTC; cdr3_aa: CASSHRDVRDEQYF
clone_size: few; d_call: -; cdr3_length: 15; v_call: TRBV7-2; j_call: TRBJ1-5; cdr3_nt: TGTGCCAGCAGCTTAGTTTTGGGTAGCAATCAGCCCCAGCATTTT; cdr3_aa: CASSLVLGSNQPQHF
clone_size: medium-sized; d_call: -; cdr3_length: 13; v_call: TRBV29-1; j_call: TRBJ2-7; cdr3_nt: TGCAGCGTTGCGACAGGAGATGTCCTCGAGCAGTACTTC; cdr3_aa: CSVATGDVLEQYF
clone_size: few; d_call: -; cdr3_length: 14; v_call: TRBV5-5; j_call: TRBJ1-4; cdr3_nt: TGTGCCAGCACCGAATTATTAGATACGGGAAAACTGTTTTTT; cdr3_aa: CASTELLDTGKLFF
clone_size: -; d_call: -; cdr3_length: 17; v_call: TRBV3-1; j_call: TRBJ1-6; cdr3_nt: TGTGCCAGCAGCCAAGATGGTGGGAGCTCCTATAATTCACCCCTCCACTTT; cdr3_aa: CASSQDGGSSYNSPLHF
clone_size: many; d_call: -; cdr3_length: 13; v_call: TRBV10-3; j_call: TRBJ2-5; cdr3_nt: TGTGCCATCAGTGCTATGGGGCGGGAGACCCAGTACTTC; cdr3_aa: CAISAMGRETQYF
clone_size: many; d_call: -; cdr3_length: 13; v_call: TRBV29-1; j_call: TRBJ1-2; cdr3_nt: TGCAGCGTTGCGGAGGGACGGACCTATGGCTACACCTTC; cdr3_aa: CSVAEGRTYGYTF
clone_size: -; d_call: -; cdr3_length: 15; v_call: TRBV5-4; j_call: TRBJ2-1; cdr3_nt: TGTGCCAGCAGCTTGGGGGGCCTCTCCTACAATGAGCAGTTCTTC; cdr3_aa: CASSLGGLSYNEQFF
clone_size: few; d_call: -; cdr3_length: 15; v_call: TRBV7-9; j_call: TRBJ2-2; cdr3_nt: TGTGCCAGCAGCCTGGACGGGGTGAACACCGGGGAGCTGTTTTTT; cdr3_aa: CASSLDGVNTGELFF
clone_size: many; d_call: TRBD2; cdr3_length: 19; v_call: TRBV29-1; j_call: TRBJ2-1; cdr3_nt: TGCAGCGCTACAGGGGCAAGTGAAGTGACTAGCGGTTCCTACAATGAGCAGTTCTTC; cdr3_aa: CSATGASEVTSGSYNEQFF
clone_size: -; d_call: -; cdr3_length: 11; v_call: TRBV12-3/TRBV12-4; j_call: TRBJ2-7; cdr3_nt: TGTGCCAGCGGACGACAGGACGAGCAGTACTTC; cdr3_aa: CASGRQDEQYF
clone_size: -; d_call: -; cdr3_length: 11; v_call: TRBV12-3/TRBV12-4; j_call: TRBJ2-5; cdr3_nt: TGTGCCAGCAGTTTGCGGGAGACCCAGTACTTC; cdr3_aa: CASSLRETQYF
clone_size: -; d_call: -; cdr3_length: 13; v_call: TRBV7-9; j_call: TRBJ2-5; cdr3_nt: TGTGCCAGCAGCCCGCGGACGGGTGAGACCCAGTACTTC; cdr3_aa: CASSPRTGETQYF
clone_size: -; d_call: TRBD2; cdr3_length: 20; v_call: TRBV12-3/TRBV12-4; j_call: TRBJ2-7; cdr3_nt: TGTGCCAGCAGTTATAGACAGCGGGAGCTCGGGTATTTGGACCCCTACGAGCAGTACTTC; cdr3_aa: CASSYRQRELGYLDPYEQYF
clone_size: -; d_call: -; cdr3_length: 14; v_call: TRBV10-1; j_call: TRBJ2-3; cdr3_nt: TGCGCCAGCAGTTTACTTTCGCCTCGAGATACGCAGTATTTT; cdr3_aa: CASSLLSPRDTQYF
clone_size: medium-sized; d_call: TRBD2; cdr3_length: 15; v_call: TRBV12-3/TRBV12-4; j_call: TRBJ2-1; cdr3_nt: TGTGCCAGCAGTCACCCAGGGACTAAGTACAATGAGCAGTTCTTC; cdr3_aa: CASSHPGTKYNEQFF